This passage covers 10 T cell receptor beta chains from one sample sequenced in a study of shared clonotypes between healthy human individuals. Libraries were prepared by immunoSEQ multiplex PCR; TCRdb keeps only in-frame clonotypes and omits some of them. Of 330,000 or so clones in the sample, about 74% were seen once. Source material: memory CD4+ T cells sorted from blood. Subset of the sample: CD45RA-negative fraction. The receptors were sampled from a man aged 25-40 years in good health.

This clone was counted between two and nine times. Other nucleotide sequences in the sample specify the same CDR3. The chain is built from TRBV5-1 and TRBJ2-1; TRBD1 agrees at 7 bases. Trimming took 0 bases from V and 5 from J; bases not matched to a gene: 5. Looked up from germline, CDR1 is SGHRS and CDR2 is YFSETQ. CDR3 size: 15 residues. CDR3 bases: TGCGCCAGCAGCTTGGGACAGGGACCTAACAATGAGCAGTTCTTC. The encoded protein is CASSLGQGPNNEQFF.

The rearrangement links TRBV10-1 to TRBJ2-3, with D perhaps matching TRBD1 (6 bases). Trimming removed 5 bases from V and 3 bases from J, with 12 bases in between. Germline-derived CDR1 and CDR2 are WNHNN and SYGVQD (reference sequence). There are 14 residues in the CDR3. The CDR3 here is CASSPGAVTDTQYF. Here the CDR3 DNA reads TGCGCCAGCAGTCCAGGGGCGGTGACAGATACGCAGTATTTT.

The chain employs TRBV6-5 and TRBJ2-7; 7 bases fit TRBD1. Germline trimming cut 6 bases from V and 4 bases from J; bases unmatched to any gene: 9. CDR3 length: 14 residues. The germline V gene has CDR1 MNHEY and CDR2 SVGAGI. Written as DNA, the CDR3 is TGTGCCAGCAGATCAACAGGGGTAACATACGAGCAGTACTTC. Translated, it gives CASRSTGVTYEQYF.

This chain links TRBV5-1 with TRBJ1-4, with 8 bases matching TRBD1. The CDR3 is 15 amino acids. J was trimmed by 6 bases and V by 0 bases; bases with no gene match: 4. Looked up from germline, CDR1 is SGHRS and CDR2 is YFSETQ. The chain's CDR3 is CASSLAGGLYEKLFF. CDR3 bases: TGCGCCAGCAGCTTGGCAGGGGGCCTTTATGAAAAACTGTTTTTT.

This clone showed up just a few times. The chain recombines TRBV5-1 with TRBJ2-7; D is possibly TRBD1 or TRBD2 (5 bases each). V gave up 0 bases and J gave up 3 bases, with 13 bases separating them. There are 15 residues in the CDR3. Germline V gene data show CDR1 as SGHRS and CDR2 as YFSETQ. The CDR3 sequence is CASSLAEGRDYEQYF. The CDR3 nucleotides read TGCGCCAGCAGCTTGGCCGAGGGGCGAGACTACGAGCAGTACTTC.

This sequence joins TRBV5-8 and TRBJ1-3, with D possibly being TRBD1 (6 bases). Germline assignment: CDR1 SGHTS and CDR2 YDEGEE. The CDR3 length is 16 residues. V was cut by 2 bases and J by 0 bases, with 12 bases left in between. DNA for the CDR3: TGTGCCAGCAGCTTTCGACAGGCGGACTCTGGAAACACCATATATTTT. This sequence encodes CASSFRQADSGNTIYF.

This clone was observed once. A much larger clonotype is one base distant, so this may be a read error. This rearrangement joins TRBV7-2 to TRBJ2-7; D gene ambiguous. V was trimmed by 5 bases and J by 0 bases, leaving 5 bases between them. CDR3 length: 12 residues. Germline V gives CDR1 SGHTA, CDR2 FQGNSA. CDR3 residues: CASSMSSYEQYF. The DNA of the CDR3 is TGTGCCAGCAGCATGAGCTCCTACGAGCAGTACTTC.

This clone turned up a few times. The chain recombines TRBV4-3 with TRBJ2-7; no firm D call. V was trimmed by 0 bases and J by 1 base, leaving 7 bases between them. The CDR3 spans 14 residues. Germline V CDR1 and CDR2: LGHNA, YSLEER. DNA for the CDR3: TGCGCCAGCAGCCAAGATCTCACATCCTACGAGCAGTACTTC. Translation: CASSQDLTSYEQYF.

The gene calls are TRBV6-5 and TRBJ2-7; TRBD1 is a possible D gene (6 bases). Germline loops: CDR1 MNHEY, CDR2 SVGAGI. The CDR3 totals 12 residues. V lost 4 bases and J 4 bases, leaving 8 bases between the germline ends. The CDR3 DNA is TGTGCCAGCAGTTCACAGGGTTACGAGCAGTACTTC. Amino acid sequence: CASSSQGYEQYF.

The chain recombines TRBV29-1 with TRBJ1-1; 9 bases agree with TRBD1. The V gene's germline CDR1 is SQVTM and CDR2 ANQGSEA. The CDR3 loop spans 14 amino acids. V shed 5 bases and J 1 base; nucleotides not matched to a gene: 5. The CDR3 protein is CSVLDRGGNTEAFF. CDR3 sequence (DNA): TGCAGCGTTCTGGACAGGGGCGGGAACACTGAAGCTTTCTTT.